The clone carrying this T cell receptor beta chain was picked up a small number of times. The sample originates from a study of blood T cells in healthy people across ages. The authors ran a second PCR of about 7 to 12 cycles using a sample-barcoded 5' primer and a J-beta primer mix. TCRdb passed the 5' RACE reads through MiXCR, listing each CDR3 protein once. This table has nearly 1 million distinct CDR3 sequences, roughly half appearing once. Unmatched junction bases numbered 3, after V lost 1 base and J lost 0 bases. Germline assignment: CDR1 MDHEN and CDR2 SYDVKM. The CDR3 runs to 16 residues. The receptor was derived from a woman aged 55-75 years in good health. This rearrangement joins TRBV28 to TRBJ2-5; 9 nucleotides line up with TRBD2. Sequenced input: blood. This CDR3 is CASSLLTSGNQETQYF. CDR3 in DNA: TGTGCCAGCAGTTTATTGACTAGCGGAAACCAAGAGACCCAGTACTTC. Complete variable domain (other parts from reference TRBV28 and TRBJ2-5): DVKVTQSSRYLVKRTGEKVFLECVQDMDHENMFWYRQDPGLGLRLIYFSYDVKMKEKGDIPEGYSVSREKKERFSLILESASTNQTSMYLCASSLLTSGNQETQYFGPGTRLLVL.